This record looks at one T cell receptor (beta chain) sequence and its context. Authors' processing steps: Scientists estimated how many nucleated cells there were by amplifying reference gene primers. Here immunoSEQ multiplex PCR was the method, and the copy in TCRdb shows in-frame clones only, minus some. Clonal size and the V and J genes are those of that table, whereas D and trimming came from the DNA. The sample carries roughly 220,000 clones, approximately 82% recorded once. The CDR3 extends over 14 amino acids. Germline-derived CDR1 and CDR2 are MGHRA and YSYEKL. The V and J ends lost 1 base and 9 bases respectively, with 13 bases between them. The source of the sample is a study of blood T cell repertoires in COVID-19. All enrollees were roughly 18 to 95 years old and from 20 to 25 US areas. Grouping used clinical history reported by participants in a survey and questionnaire. Symptom resolution, clearance, or two negative PCRs marked donors in Cohort 3 as recovered.

The chain joins TRBV4-1 to TRBJ1-5; a possible D gene is TRBD1 (5 bases). The sample comprised PBMCs or T cells enriched from blood (not recorded which). This TCR came from a man between 35 and 55 years old who had recovered from COVID-19. CDR3 sequence reads: CASSQVPGESPQHF. The CDR3 coding sequence is TGCGCCAGCAGCCAAGTCCCGGGGGAGTCGCCCCAGCATTTT.